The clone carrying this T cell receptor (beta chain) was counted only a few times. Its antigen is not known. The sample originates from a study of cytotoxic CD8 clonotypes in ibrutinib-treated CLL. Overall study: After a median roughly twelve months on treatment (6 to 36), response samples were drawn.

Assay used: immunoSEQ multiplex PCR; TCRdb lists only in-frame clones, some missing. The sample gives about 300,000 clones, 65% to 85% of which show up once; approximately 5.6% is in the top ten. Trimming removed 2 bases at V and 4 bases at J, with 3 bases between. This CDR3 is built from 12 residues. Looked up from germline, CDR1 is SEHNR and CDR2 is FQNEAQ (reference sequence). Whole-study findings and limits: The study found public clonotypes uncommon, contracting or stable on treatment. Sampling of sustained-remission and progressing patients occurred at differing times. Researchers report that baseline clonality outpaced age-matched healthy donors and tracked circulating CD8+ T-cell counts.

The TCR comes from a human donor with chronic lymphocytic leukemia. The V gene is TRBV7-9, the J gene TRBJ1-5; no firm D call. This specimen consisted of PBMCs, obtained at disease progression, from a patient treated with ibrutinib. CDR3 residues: CASSLLNQPQHF. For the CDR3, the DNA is TGTGCCAGCAGCTTACTGAATCAGCCCCAGCATTTT.